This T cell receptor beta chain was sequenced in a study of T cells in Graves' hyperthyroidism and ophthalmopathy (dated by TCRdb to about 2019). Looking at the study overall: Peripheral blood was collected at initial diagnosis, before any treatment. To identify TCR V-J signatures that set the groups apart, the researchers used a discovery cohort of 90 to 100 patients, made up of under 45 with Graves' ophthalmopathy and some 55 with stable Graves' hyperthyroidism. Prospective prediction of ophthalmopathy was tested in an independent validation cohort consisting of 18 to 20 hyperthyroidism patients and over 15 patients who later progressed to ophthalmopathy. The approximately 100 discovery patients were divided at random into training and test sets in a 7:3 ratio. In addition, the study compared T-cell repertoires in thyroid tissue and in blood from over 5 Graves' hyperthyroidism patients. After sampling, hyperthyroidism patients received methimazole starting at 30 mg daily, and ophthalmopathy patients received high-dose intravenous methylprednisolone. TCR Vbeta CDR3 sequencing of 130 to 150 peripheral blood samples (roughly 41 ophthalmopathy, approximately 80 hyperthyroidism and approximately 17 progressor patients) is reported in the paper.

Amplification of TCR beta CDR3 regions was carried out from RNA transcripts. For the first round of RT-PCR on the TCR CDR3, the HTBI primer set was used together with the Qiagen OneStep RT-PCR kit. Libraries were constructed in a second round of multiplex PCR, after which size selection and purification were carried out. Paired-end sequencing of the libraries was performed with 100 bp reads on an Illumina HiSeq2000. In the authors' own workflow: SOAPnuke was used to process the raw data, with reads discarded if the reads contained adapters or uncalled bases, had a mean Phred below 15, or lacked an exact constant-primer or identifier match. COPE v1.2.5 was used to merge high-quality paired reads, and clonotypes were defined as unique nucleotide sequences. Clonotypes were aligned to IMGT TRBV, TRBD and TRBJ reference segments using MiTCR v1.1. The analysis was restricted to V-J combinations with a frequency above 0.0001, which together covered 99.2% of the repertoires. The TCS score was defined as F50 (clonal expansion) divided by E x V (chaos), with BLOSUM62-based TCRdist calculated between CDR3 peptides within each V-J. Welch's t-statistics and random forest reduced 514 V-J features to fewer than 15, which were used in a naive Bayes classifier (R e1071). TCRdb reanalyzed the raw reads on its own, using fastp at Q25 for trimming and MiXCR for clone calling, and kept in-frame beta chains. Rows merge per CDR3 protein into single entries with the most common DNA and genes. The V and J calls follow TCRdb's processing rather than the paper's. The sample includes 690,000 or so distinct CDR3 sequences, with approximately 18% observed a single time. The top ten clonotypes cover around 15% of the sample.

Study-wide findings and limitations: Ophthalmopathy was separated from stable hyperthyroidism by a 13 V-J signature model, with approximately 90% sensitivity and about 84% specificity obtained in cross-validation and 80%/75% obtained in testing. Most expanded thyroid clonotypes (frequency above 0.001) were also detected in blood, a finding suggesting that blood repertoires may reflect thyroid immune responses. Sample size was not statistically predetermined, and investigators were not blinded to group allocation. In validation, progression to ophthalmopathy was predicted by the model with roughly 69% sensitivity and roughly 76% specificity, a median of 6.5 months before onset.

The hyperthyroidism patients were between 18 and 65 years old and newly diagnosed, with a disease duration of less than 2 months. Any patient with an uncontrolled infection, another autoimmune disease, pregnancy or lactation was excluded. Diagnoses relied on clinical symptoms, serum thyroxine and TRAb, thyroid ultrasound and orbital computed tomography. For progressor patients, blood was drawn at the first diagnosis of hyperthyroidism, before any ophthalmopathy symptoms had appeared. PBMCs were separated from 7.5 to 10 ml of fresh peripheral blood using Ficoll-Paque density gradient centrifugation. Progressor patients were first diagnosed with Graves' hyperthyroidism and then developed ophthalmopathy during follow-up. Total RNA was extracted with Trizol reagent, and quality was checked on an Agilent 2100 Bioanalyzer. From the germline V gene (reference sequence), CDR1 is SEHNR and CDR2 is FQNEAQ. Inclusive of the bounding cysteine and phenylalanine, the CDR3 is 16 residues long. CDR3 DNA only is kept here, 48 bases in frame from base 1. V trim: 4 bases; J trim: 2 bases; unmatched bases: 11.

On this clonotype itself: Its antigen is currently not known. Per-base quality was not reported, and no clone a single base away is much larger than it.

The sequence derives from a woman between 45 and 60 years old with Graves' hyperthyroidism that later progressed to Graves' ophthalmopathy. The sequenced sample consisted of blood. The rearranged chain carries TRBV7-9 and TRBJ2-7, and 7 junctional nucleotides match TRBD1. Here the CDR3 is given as CASSSYGAGGPYEQYF. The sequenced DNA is TGTGCCAGCAGCTCCTATGGGGCAGGGGGTCCCTACGAGCAGTACTTC.